This T cell receptor (beta chain) stems from a study of blood T cells in healthy people across ages. Notes on the study in general: With unsorted PBMCs, a conclusive comparison of naive versus antigen-experienced cells was not possible.

J gave up 10 bases and V 5 bases, and 12 bases lay outside the gene matches. The germline gives CDR1 SGHVS, CDR2 FQNEAQ. CDR3 length: 15 amino acids. A second PCR, run for roughly 7 to 12 cycles, used a sample-barcoded 5' primer plus a J-beta primer mix. TCRdb called the 5' RACE reads again in MiXCR, with one record for every CDR3 protein. Among over 600,000 distinct CDR3 sequences listed, about 21% were seen once. This clonotype showed up just a few times. The antigen is not known. Staff drew roughly 10 milliliters of peripheral blood from each donor. PBMCs numbering at least 6.5 million were isolated per sample.

Sequencing input: blood. The receptor was isolated from a man in his 70s in good health. The V gene is TRBV7-8, the J gene TRBJ1-4; TRBD1 agrees at 8 bases. CDR3 sequence: CASSTEGQVIGKLFF. The CDR3 nucleotides are TGTGCCAGCAGCACTGAGGGACAGGTTATCGGAAAACTGTTTTTT. Based on the CDR3 plus reference TRBV7-8 and TRBJ1-4, the full variable domain is GAGVSQSPRYKVAKRGQDVALRCDPISGHVSLFWYQQALGQGPEFLTYFQNEAQLDKSGLPSDRFFAERPEGSVSTLKIQRTQQEDSAVYLCASSTEGQVIGKLFFGSGTQLSVL.